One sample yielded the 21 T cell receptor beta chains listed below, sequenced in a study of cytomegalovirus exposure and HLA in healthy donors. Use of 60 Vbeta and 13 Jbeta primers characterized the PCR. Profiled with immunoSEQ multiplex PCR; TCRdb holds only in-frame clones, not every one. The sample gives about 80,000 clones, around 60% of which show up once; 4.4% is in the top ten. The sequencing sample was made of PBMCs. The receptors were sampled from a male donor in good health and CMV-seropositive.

CDR3 region: CASIPFDRGRKGGYTF. In DNA, the CDR3 is TGTGCCAGCATCCCTTTCGACAGGGGGCGCAAGGGTGGCTACACCTTC. The V gene is TRBV28, the J gene TRBJ1-2; 10 bases align to TRBD1. The CDR3 is 16 amino acids. Unmatched junction bases numbered 15, after V lost 7 bases and J lost 7 bases. Germline V gene sequence: CDR1 MDHEN, CDR2 SYDVKM.

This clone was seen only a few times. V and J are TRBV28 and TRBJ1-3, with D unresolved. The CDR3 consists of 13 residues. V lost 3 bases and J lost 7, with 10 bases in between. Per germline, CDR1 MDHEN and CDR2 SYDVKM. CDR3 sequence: CASSFIERNTIYF. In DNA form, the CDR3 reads TGTGCCAGCAGTTTTATCGAGCGGAACACCATATATTTT.

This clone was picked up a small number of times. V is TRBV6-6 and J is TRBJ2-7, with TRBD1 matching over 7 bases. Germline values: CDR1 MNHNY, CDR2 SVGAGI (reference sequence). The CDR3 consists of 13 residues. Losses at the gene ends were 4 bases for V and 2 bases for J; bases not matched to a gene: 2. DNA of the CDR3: TGTGCCAGCAGTTCGGGACAGACCTACGAGCAGTACTTC. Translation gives CASSSGQTYEQYF.

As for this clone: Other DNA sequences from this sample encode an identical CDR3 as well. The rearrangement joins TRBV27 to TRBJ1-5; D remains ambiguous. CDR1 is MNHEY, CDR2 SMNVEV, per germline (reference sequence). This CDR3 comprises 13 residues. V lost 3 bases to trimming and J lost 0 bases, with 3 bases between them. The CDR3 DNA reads TGTGCCAGCAGTTTCCTTAGCAATCAGCCCCAGCATTTT. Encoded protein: CASSFLSNQPQHF.

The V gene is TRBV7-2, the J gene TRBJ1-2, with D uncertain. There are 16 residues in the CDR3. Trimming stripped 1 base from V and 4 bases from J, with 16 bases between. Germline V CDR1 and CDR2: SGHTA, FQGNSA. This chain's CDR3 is CASSLVILSATYGYTF. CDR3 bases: TGTGCCAGCAGCTTAGTTATACTCTCCGCAACCTATGGCTACACCTTC. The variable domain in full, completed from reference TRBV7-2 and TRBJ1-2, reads GAGVSQSPSNKVTEKGKDVELRCDPISGHTALYWYRQSLGQGLEFLIYFQGNSAPDKSGLPSDRFSAERTGGSVSTLTIQRTQQEDSAVYLCASSLVILSATYGYTFGSGTRLTVV.

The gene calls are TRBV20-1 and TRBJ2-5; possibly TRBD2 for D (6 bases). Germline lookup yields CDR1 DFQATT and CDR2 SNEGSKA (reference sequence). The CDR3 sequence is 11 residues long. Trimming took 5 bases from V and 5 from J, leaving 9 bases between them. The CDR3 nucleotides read TGCAGTGCTGGGGGGACGGAGACCCAGTACTTC. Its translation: CSAGGTETQYF.

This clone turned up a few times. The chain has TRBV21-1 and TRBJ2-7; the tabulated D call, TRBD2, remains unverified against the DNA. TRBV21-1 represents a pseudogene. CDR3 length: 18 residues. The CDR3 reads CASSKMAGGPFPFYEQYF. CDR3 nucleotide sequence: TGTGCCAGCAGCAAAATGGCGGGGGGTCCATTCCCCTTCTACGAGCAGTACTTC.

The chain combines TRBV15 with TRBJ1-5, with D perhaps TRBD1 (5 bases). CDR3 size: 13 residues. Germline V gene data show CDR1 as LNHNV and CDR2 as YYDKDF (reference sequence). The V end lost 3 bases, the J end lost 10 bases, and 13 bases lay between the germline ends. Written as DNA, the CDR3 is TGTGCCACCAGCAGGAGTCTGGGGCGACCCCAGCATTTT. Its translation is CATSRSLGRPQHF.

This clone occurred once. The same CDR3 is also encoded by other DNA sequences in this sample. The CDR3 DNA reads TGTGCCAGCAGTCCGGATCAGCCCCAGCATTTT. This codes for CASSPDQPQHF. This rearrangement joins TRBV28 to TRBJ1-5; D not certain. The CDR3 consists of 11 residues. Trimming took 5 bases from V and 5 from J, leaving 4 bases between them. CDR1 MDHEN and CDR2 SYDVKM come from the germline V gene.

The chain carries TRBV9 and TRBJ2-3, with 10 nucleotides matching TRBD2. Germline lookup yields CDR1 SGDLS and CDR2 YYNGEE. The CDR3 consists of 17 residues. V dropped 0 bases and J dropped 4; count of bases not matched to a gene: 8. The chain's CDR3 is CASSVGTSGTRADTQYF. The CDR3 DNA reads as TGTGCCAGCAGCGTAGGAACTAGCGGGACTCGCGCAGATACGCAGTATTTT.

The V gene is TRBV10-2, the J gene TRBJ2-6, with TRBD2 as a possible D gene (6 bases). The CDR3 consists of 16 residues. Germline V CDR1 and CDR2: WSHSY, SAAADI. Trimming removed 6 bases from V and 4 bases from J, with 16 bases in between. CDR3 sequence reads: CASSDGGTAGANVLTF. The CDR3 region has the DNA TGCGCCAGCAGCGACGGGGGAACCGCCGGGGCCAACGTCCTGACTTTC.

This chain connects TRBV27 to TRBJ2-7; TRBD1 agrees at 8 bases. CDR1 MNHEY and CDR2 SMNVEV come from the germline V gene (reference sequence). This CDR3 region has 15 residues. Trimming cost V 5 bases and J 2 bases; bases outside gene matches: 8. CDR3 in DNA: TGTGCCAGCAGTATTGCAGGGGGCGCGCCCTACGAGCAGTACTTC. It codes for CASSIAGGAPYEQYF.

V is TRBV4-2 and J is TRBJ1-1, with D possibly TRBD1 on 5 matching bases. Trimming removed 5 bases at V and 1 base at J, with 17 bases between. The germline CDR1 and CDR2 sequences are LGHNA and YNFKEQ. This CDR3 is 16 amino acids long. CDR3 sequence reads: CASSATRGRENTEAFF. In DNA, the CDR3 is TGTGCCAGCAGCGCGACAAGGGGCAGGGAGAACACTGAAGCTTTCTTT.

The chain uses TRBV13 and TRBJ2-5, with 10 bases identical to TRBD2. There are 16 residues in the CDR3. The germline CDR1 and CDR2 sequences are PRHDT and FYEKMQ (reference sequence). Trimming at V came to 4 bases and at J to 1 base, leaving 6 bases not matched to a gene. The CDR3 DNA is TGTGCCAGCAGCTCACTAGCGGGATCTTCCCAAGAGACCCAGTACTTC. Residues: CASSSLAGSSQETQYF.

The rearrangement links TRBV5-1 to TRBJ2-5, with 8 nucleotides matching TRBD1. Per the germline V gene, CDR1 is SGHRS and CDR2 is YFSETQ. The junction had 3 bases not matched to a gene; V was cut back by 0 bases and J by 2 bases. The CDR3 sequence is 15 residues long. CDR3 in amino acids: CASSLAWDRQETQYF. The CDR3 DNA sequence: TGCGCCAGCAGCTTGGCCTGGGACAGGCAAGAGACCCAGTACTTC.

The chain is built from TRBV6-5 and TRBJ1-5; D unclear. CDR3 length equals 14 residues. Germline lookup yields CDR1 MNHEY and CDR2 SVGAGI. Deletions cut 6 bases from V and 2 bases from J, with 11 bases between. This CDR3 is CASSPRGRNQPQHF. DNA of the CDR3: TGTGCCAGCAGCCCCAGAGGTCGCAATCAGCCCCAGCATTTT.

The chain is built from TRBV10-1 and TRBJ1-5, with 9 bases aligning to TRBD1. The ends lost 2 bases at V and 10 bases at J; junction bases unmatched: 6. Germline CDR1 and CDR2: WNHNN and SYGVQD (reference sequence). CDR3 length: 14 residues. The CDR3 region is CASSEGQGIHPQHF. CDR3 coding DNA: TGCGCCAGCAGTGAGGGACAGGGGATCCATCCCCAGCATTTT.

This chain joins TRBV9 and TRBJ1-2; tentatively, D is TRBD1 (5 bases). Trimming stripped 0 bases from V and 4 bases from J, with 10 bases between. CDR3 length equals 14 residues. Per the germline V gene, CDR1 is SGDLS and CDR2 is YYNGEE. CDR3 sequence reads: CASSVGGSLYGYTF. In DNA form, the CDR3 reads TGTGCCAGCAGCGTAGGGGGCAGCCTCTATGGCTACACCTTC.

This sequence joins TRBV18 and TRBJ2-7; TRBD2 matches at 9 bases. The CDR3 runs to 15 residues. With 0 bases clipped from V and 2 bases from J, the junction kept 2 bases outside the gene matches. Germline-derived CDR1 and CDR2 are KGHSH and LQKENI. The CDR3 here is CASSPPGTSPYEQYF. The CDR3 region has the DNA TGTGCCAGCTCACCACCAGGGACTAGCCCCTACGAGCAGTACTTC.

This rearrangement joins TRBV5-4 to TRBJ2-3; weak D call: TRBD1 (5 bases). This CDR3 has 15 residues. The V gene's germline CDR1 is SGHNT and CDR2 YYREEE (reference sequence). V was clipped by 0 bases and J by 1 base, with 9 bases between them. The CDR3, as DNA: TGTGCCAGCAGCTTGGGTGGACACCGCACAGATACGCAGTATTTT. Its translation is CASSLGGHRTDTQYF.

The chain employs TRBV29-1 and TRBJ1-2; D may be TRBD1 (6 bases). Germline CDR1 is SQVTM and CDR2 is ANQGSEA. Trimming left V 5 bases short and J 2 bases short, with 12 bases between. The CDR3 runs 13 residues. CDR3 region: CSVRPGDNYGYTF. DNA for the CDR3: TGCAGCGTTCGCCCAGGGGACAACTATGGCTACACCTTC.